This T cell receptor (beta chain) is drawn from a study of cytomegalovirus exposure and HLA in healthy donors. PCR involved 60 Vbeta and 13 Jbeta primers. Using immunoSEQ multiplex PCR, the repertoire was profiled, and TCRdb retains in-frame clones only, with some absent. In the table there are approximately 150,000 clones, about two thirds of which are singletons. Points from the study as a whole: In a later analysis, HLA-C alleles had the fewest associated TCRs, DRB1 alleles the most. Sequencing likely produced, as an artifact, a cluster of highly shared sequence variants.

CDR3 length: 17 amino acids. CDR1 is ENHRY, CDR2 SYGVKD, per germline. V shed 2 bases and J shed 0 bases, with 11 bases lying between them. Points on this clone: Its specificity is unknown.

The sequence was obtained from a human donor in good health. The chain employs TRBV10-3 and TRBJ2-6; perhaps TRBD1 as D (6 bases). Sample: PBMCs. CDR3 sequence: CAISEGEQGSGANVLTF. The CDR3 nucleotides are TGTGCCATCAGTGAGGGGGAACAGGGCTCTGGGGCCAACGTCCTGACTTTC.